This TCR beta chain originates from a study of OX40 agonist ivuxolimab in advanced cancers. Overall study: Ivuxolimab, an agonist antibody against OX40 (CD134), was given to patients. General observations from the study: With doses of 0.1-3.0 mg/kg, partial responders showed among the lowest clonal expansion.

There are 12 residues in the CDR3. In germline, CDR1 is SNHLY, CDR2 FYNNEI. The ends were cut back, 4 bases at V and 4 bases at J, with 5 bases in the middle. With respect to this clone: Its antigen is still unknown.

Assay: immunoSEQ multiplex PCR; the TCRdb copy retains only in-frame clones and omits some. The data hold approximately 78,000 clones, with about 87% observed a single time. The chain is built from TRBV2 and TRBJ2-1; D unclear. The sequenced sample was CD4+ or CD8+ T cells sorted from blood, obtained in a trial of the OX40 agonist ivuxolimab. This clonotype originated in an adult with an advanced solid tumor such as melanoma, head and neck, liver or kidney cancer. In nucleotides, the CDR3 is TGTGCCAGCAGTGGGGATTACAATGAGCAGTTCTTC. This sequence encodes CASSGDYNEQFF.